This section outlines one TCR beta chain sequence together with its context. This clone was counted a single time. It lacks a known antigen. Base qualities are not provided; no much larger clone lies one nucleotide away. The data were taken from a study of beta chain features in type 1 diabetes (dated by TCRdb to between 2018 and 2020). In terms of the full investigation: Mean age, gender distribution, total cell number and subset yield did not differ between patients and healthy donors. A total of 85 million to 140 million sorted cells were examined across all samples, and the number of cells per subset was strongly correlated with RNA yield. In the study, TCRB repertoires of sorted circulating CD4+ T cell subsets from recently diagnosed type 1 diabetes patients were compared with those of matched healthy donors. Regulatory and stem cell-like memory subsets were obtained from only 8 patients and roughly 8 healthy donors, while naive and central memory subsets were obtained from all 30 or so donors.

General findings and caveats noted by the study authors: Fewer insertions and more nucleotide deletions at VDJ recombination sites were observed in patients with type 1 diabetes, implying thymic rearrangement abnormalities. In all four CD4+ subsets, TCRB CDR3 length was moderately but significantly shorter in type 1 diabetes patients. Shorter templates might have been favored by PCR, but patient and control samples were amplified and corrected together, so both groups would have been affected equally by any skew. Because small numbers of individuals were included in the HLA sub-analyses, any influence of HLA type on TCRB rearrangement was left unresolved. The naive, central memory and regulatory TCRB repertoires appeared to resemble one another more closely among patients than among healthy donors. Because cDNA was sequenced instead of genomic DNA, activated cells with high expression could be over-represented, although the groups did not differ in activation or CD3 levels.

From the cysteine through the phenylalanine, the CDR3 covers 13 amino acids. The retained sequence is limited to the CDR3, 39 bases, with the frame set at the first base. Trimming removed 7 bases from V and 8 bases from J, leaving 17 bases between the germline ends. In the germline V gene, CDR1 corresponds to MDHEN and CDR2 to SYDVKM. A single peripheral blood draw of around 100 mL on average was collected from each donor into heparinised tubes. A BD FACSAria II was used to sort naive, central memory, regulatory and stem cell-like memory CD4+ T cells with a panel that included CD45RO, CCR7, CD25, CD127, CD95 and CD27. Every sorted population had a purity above 95%. PBMCs were separated immediately by Lymphoprep density gradient centrifugation and were stained directly, without being cultured. So that batch effects would be minimized, each experiment stained and sorted samples in pairs, pairing one healthy donor with one patient.

The entire amount of isolated RNA was reverse transcribed using the High Capacity cDNA Reverse Transcription Kit, so the sequenced TCRB transcripts were expressed ones. Deep immunoSEQ sequencing was performed on naive, central memory and regulatory T cell samples, with an average of roughly 4 million total reads per sample. Sorted cells were lysed in RLT buffer and RNA was extracted with DNase-treated RNeasy Micro or Mini kits, depending on cell number. Each cell subset was processed on its own to prevent cross-contamination, while patient and healthy donor samples were processed together. The immunoSEQ multiplex PCR was used to amplify TCRB sequences from cDNA, generating 87-bp fragments that spanned the CDR3 region. Amplicons were sequenced on the Illumina HiSeq platform. In the source study's methods: Synthetic template baselines were used to correct PCR bias computationally, reads within Hamming distance 2 were collapsed together, and singletons that could not be merged were discarded. Reads were aligned against IMGT to assign V, D and J genes, CDR3 length and insertions or deletions at six rearrangement sites. Clonotype counts were normalized to sorted cell number within each subset before computing true diversity and Gini coefficients with the tcR R package. The overlap coefficient, calculated on TCRB nucleotide sequences, was used to measure repertoire sharing. As a proxy for the pre-selection repertoire, out-of-frame TCRB sequences from naive cells were analyzed. TCRdb stores this immuneACCESS table with in-frame sequences only. Part of the clones is absent; in the studies checked, under half of the shortfall reflects unresolved V genes, and no reason is known for the rest. The D gene and trimming were derived from the DNA, and the V and J assignments and clone size from that table. In all, the sample holds 970,000 or so clones, and 17% of those were seen once. 0.02% to 0.025% of the sample goes to the ten largest clones.

The sequence derives from a woman aged 18-29 years in good health. The specimen sequenced was naive CD4+ T cells from blood. Sample cell subset or site, as interpreted from the label and publication: true naive CD4+ T cells. The rearranged segments are TRBV28 and TRBJ1-2, with a weak D call of TRBD1 (6 bases match). The sequenced DNA: TGTGCCAGCACGGACAGTAGAAGGTCGGGCTACACCTTC. Translation gives CASTDSRRSGYTF.